These 3 T cell receptor beta chains were sequenced from one sample in a study of blood T cell repertoires in COVID-19. Profiled with immunoSEQ multiplex PCR; TCRdb holds only in-frame clones, not every one. The sample has about 260,000 clones; 82% are singletons. Sequencing used peripheral blood. These receptors all stem from an elderly woman with acute or convalescent COVID-19.

V is TRBV27 and J is TRBJ2-2; 7 bases match TRBD1. There are 15 residues in the CDR3. Germline CDR1 and CDR2: MNHEY and SMNVEV (reference sequence). The V gene end was trimmed by 5 bases and the J gene end by 3 bases; junction bases not matched to a gene: 6. The DNA of the CDR3 is TGTGCCAGCAGTCCGGGGACAGCTTACACCGGGGAGCTGTTTTTT. It translates to CASSPGTAYTGELFF.

The chain recombines TRBV10-3 with TRBJ1-1; TRBD1 aligns across 8 bases. With 7 bases clipped from V and 3 bases from J, the junction kept 7 bases outside the gene matches. CDR3 length equals 14 residues. Looked up from germline, CDR1 is ENHRY and CDR2 is SYGVKD. CDR3 DNA sequence: TGTGCCATCATTAGAGGACAGGGTGACACTGAAGCTTTCTTT. It codes for CAIIRGQGDTEAFF.

The CDR3 reads CASSANTGAANEKLFF. DNA for the CDR3: TGTGCCAGCAGCGCAAATACAGGGGCGGCTAATGAAAAACTGTTTTTT. J is TRBJ1-4 and V is TRBV9; TRBD1 matches 7 bases. This CDR3 comprises 16 residues. The trim removed 3 bases at V and 3 bases at J, leaving 8 bases unmatched. Germline V lookup: CDR1 SGDLS, CDR2 YYNGEE.